Here is one T cell receptor beta chain with its context. The data are from a study of identical twins. Trimming stripped 6 bases from V and 2 bases from J, with 13 bases between. The CDR3 totals 14 residues. Per the germline V gene, CDR1 is MGHDK and CDR2 is SYGVNS. Everyone who donated was a healthy Caucasian. TCRdb re-called the 5' RACE reads through MiXCR, storing one row per CDR3 protein. Among 1.5 million to 2 million distinct CDR3 sequences listed, under 35% were seen once. The sample comprised cord blood. The V and J genes are TRBV25-1 and TRBJ1-1; TRBD1 is a possible D gene (6 bases). The sequence was collected from a newborn girl in good health. The CDR3 reads CASRAPGHNTEAFF. The CDR3 region has the DNA TGTGCCAGCAGGGCCCCGGGACATAACACTGAAGCTTTCTTT.